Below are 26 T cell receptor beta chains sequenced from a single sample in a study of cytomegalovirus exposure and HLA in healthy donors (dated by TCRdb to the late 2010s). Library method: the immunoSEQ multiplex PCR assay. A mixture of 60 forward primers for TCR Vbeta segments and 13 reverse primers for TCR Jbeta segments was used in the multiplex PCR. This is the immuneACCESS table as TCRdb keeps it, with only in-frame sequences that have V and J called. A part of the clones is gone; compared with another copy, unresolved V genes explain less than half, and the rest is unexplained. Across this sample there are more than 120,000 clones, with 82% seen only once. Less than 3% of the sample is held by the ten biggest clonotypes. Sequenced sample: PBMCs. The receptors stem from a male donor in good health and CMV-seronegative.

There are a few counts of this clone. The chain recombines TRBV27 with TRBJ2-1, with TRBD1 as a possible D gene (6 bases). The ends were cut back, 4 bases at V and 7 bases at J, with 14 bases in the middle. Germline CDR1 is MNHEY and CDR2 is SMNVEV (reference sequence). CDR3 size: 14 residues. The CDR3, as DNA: TGTGCCAGCAGTTCTGGGGGCCCTAGGAATGAGCAGTTCTTC. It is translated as CASSSGGPRNEQFF.

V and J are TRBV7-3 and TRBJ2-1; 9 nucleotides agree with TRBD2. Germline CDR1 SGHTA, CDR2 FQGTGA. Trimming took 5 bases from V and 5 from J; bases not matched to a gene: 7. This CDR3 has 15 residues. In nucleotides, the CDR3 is TGTGCCAGCAGCGATGGGACTAGCCTCAACAATGAGCAGTTCTTC. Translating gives CASSDGTSLNNEQFF.

For the CDR3, the DNA is TGTGCCAGCAGCCCCCGAGAGACCCAGTACTTC. It specifies CASSPRETQYF. The chain links TRBV7-2 to TRBJ2-5; D ambiguous. Germline assignment: CDR1 SGHTA and CDR2 FQGNSA. Trimming took 5 bases from V and 4 from J, leaving 5 bases between them. The CDR3 has 11 amino acids.

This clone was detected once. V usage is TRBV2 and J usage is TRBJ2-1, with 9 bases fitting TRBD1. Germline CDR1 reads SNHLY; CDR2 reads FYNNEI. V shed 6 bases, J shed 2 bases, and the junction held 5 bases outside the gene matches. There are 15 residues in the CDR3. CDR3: CASRITGGAYNEQFF. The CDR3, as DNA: TGTGCCAGCAGGATCACAGGGGGCGCCTACAATGAGCAGTTCTTC.

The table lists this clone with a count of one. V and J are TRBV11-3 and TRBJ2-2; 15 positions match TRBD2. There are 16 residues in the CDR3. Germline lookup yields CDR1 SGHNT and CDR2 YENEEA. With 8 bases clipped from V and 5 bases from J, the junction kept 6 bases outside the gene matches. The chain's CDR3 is CASGKGLAGGTGELFF. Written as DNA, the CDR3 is TGTGCCAGCGGAAAGGGACTAGCGGGAGGTACCGGGGAGCTGTTTTTT. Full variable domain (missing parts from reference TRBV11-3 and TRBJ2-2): EAGVVQSPRYKIIEKKQPVAFWCNPISGHNTLYWYLQNLGQGPELLIRYENEEAVDDSQLPKDRFSAERLKGVDSTLKIQPAELGDSAVYLCASGKGLAGGTGELFFGEGSRLTVL.

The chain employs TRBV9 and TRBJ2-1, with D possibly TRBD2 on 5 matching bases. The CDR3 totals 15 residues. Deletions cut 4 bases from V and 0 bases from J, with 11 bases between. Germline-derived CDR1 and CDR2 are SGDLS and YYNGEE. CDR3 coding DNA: TGTGCCAGCAGCCCGAGCGGCCTCTCCTACAATGAGCAGTTCTTC. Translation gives CASSPSGLSYNEQFF.

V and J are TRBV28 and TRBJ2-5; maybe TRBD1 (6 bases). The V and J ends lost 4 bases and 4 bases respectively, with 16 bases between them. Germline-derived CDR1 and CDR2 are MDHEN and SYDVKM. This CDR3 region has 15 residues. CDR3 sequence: CASSSPTGWGETQYF. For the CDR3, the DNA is TGTGCCAGCAGTTCCCCGACAGGTTGGGGAGAGACCCAGTACTTC.

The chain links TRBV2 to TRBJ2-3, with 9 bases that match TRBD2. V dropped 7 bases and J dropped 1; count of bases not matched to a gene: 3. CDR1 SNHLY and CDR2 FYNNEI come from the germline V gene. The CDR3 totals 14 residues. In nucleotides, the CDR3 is TGTGCCAGCAAGGAGCGGGAGGGCACAGATACGCAGTATTTT. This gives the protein CASKEREGTDTQYF.

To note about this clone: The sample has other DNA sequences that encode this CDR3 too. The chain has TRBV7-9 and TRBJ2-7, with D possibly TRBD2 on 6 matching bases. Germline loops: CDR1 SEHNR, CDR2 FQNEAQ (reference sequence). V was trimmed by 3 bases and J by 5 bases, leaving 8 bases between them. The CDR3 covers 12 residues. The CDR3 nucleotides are TGTGCCAGCAGCTTGGGCGGGGACGAGCAGTACTTC. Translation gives CASSLGGDEQYF.

The CDR3 region is CASSLSGGDGYTF. Written as DNA, the CDR3 is TGTGCCAGCAGTTTATCAGGGGGAGACGGCTACACCTTC. This chain joins TRBV6-5 and TRBJ1-2; 7 positions agree with TRBD1. The CDR3 consists of 13 residues. With V trimmed by 4 bases and J by 8 bases, 7 bases remained unmatched. The germline V gene encodes CDR1 MNHEY and CDR2 SVGAGI.

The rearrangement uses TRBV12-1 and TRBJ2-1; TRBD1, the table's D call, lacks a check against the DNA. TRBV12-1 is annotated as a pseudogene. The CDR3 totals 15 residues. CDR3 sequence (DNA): TGTGCCAGCAGCTTTGGTGGCTCCTTTTACAATGAGCAGTTCTTC. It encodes CASSFGGSFYNEQFF.

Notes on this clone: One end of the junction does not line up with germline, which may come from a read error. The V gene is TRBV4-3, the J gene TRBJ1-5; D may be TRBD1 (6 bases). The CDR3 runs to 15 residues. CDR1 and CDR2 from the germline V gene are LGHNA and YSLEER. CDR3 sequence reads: CASSQELGQYQRQHF. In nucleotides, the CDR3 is TGCGCCAGCAGCCAAGAATTAGGACAGTATCAGCGCCAGCATTTT.

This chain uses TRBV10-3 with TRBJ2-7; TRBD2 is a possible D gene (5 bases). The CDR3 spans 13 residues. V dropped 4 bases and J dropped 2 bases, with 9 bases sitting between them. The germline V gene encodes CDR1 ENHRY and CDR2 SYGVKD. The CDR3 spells CAISGVGAYEQYF. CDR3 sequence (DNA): TGTGCCATCAGTGGGGTCGGGGCCTACGAGCAGTACTTC.

CDR3 bases: TGTGCCTGGAGTGTAGACAGCATCTCCTACGAGCAGTACTTC. Translating it yields CAWSVDSISYEQYF. The rearrangement uses TRBV30 and TRBJ2-7; possibly TRBD1 for D (5 bases). Trimming left V 0 bases short and J 0 bases short, with 9 bases between. The CDR3 has 14 amino acids. Germline lookup yields CDR1 GTSNPN and CDR2 SVGIG (reference sequence). The full variable domain, completed using reference TRBV30 and TRBJ2-7, is SQTIHQWPATLVQPVGSPLSLECTVEGTSNPNLYWYRQAAGRGLQLLFYSVGIGQISSEVPQNLSASRPQDRQFILSSKKLLLSDSGFYLCAWSVDSISYEQYFGPGTRLTVT.

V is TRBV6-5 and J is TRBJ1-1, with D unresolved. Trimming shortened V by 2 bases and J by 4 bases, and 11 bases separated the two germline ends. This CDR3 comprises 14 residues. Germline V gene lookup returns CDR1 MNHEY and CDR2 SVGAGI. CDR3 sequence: CASSYEGGSTEAFF. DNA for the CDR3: TGTGCCAGCAGTTACGAGGGTGGTAGCACTGAAGCTTTCTTT.

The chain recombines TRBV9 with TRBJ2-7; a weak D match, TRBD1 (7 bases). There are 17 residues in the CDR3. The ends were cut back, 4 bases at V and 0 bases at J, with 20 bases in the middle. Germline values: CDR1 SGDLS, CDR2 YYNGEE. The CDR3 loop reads CASSPSRGTRSSYEQYF. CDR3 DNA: TGTGCCAGCAGCCCCTCCAGGGGGACTCGGAGCTCCTACGAGCAGTACTTC.

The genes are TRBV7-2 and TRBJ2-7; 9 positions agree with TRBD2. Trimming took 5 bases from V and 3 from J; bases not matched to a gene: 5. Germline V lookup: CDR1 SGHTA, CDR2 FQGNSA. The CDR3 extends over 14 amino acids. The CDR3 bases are TGTGCCAGCAGCCCACTAGCGGGCATCTACGAGCAGTACTTC. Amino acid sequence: CASSPLAGIYEQYF.

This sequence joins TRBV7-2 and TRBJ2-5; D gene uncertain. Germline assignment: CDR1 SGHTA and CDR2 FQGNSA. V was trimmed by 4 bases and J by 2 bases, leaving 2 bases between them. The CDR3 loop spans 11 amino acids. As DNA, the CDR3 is TGTGCCAGCAGCTCACAAGAGACCCAGTACTTC. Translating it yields CASSSQETQYF.

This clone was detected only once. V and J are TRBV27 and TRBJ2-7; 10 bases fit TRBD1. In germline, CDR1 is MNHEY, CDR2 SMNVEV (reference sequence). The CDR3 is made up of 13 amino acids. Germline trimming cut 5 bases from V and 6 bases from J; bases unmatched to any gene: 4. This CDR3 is CASSLDRGSEQYF. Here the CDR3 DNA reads TGTGCCAGCAGTCTGGACAGGGGGAGCGAGCAGTACTTC.

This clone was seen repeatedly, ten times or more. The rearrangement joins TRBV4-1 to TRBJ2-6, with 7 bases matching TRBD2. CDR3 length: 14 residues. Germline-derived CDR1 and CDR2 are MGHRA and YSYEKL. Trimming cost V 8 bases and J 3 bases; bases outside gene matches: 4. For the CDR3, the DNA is TGCGCCAGCGGGGGGGAGGGTGGGGCCAACGTCCTGACTTTC. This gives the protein CASGGEGGANVLTF.

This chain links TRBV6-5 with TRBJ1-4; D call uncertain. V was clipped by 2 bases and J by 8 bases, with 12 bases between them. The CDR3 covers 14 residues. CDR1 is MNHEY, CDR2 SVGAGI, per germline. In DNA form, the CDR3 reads TGTGCCAGCAGTTACGTGGGAGATAGCGAAAAACTGTTTTTT. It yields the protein CASSYVGDSEKLFF.

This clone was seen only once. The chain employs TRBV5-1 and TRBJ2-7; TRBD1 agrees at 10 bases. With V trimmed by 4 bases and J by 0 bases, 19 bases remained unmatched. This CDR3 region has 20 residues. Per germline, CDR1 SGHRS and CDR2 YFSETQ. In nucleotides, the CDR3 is TGCGCCAGCAGCCCCGGTCCGGGACAGGGGCTGGGGTCCCGCTCCTACGAGCAGTACTTC. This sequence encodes CASSPGPGQGLGSRSYEQYF.

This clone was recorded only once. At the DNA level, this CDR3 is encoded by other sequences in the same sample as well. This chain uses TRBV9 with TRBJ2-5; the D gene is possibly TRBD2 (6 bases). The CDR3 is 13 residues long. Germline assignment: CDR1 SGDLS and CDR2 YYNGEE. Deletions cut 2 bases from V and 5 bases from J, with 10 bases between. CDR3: CASSVEGWETQYF. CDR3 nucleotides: TGTGCCAGCAGCGTGGAGGGGTGGGAGACCCAGTACTTC.

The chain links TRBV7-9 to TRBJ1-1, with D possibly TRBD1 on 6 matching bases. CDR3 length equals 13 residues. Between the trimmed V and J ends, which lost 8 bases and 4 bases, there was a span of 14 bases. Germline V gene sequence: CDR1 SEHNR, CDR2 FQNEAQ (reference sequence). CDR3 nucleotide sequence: TGTGCCAGCTCCGTGGACAGAGCCACTGAAGCTTTCTTT. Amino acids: CASSVDRATEAFF.

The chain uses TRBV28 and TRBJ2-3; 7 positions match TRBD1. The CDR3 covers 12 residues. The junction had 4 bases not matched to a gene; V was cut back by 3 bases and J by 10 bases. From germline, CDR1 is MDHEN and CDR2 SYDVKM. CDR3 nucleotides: TGTGCCAGCAGTTTTCAAGGGGGCTCGCAGTATTTT. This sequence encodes CASSFQGGSQYF.

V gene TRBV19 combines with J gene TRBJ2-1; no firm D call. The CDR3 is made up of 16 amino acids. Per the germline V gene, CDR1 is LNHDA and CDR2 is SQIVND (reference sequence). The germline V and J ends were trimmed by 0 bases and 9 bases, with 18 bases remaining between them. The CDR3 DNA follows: TGTGCCAGTAGTATAGACGCAGGAAGGATTGTGCGTGAGCAGTTCTTC. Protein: CASSIDAGRIVREQFF.